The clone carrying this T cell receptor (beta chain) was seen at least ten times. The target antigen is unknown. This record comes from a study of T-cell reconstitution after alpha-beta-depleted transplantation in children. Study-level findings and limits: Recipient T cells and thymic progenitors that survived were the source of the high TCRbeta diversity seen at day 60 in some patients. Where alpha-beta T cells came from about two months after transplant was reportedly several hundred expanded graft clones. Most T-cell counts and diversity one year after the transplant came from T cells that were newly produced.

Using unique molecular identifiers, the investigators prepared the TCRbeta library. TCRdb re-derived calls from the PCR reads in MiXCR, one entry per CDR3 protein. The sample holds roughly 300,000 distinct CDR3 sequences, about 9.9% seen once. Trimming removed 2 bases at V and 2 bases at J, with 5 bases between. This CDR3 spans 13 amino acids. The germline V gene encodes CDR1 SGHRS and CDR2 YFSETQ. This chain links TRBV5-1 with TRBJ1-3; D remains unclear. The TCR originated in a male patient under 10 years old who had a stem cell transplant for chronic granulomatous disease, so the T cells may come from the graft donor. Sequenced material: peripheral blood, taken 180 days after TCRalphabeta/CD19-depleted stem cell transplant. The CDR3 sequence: CASSLKTGNTIYF. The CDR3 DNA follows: TGCGCCAGCAGCTTAAAGACTGGAAACACCATATATTTT. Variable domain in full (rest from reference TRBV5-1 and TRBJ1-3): KAGVTQTPRYLIKTRGQQVTLSCSPISGHRSVSWYQQTPGQGLQFLFEYFSETQRNKGNFPGRFSGRQFSNSRSEMNVSTLELGDSALYLCASSLKTGNTIYFGEGSWLTVV.